The following is a T cell receptor beta chain sequence with its context. Its antigen is still unknown. The junction shows trimming of 7 bases on V and 6 bases on J, plus 22 bases between the germline ends. The CDR3 goes from the cysteine to the phenylalanine over 16 residues. Left in the record is the CDR3 DNA by itself, 48 bases read in frame from the first base. The germline V gene provides CDR1 MDHEN and CDR2 SYDVKM. In total, roughly 670 healthy bone marrow donors made up the cohort. All cohort members were sampled while nominally healthy, although unrecorded immune exposures were likely present. The donor was CMV seropositive and was included in the group of around 300 seropositive cohort members. A peripheral blood sample was provided by each donor, and peripheral blood mononuclear cells were used for TCR beta sequencing. The Qiagen DNeasy Blood Extraction Kit was used to extract genomic DNA from the blood cell samples.

The source of the sample is a study of cytomegalovirus exposure and HLA in healthy donors (dated by TCRdb to 2016 to 2017). Notes on the research overall: According to an earlier analysis of 587 of the donors, 150 million to 200 million T cells yielded roughly 110 million unique TCR beta sequences and about 300 Gb of sequence data. About 310 gigabases of sequencing data and 70 million to 100 million unique TCR sequences were included in an early release covering under 650 HLA-typed donors. Of the 398 genotyped donors, roughly 85% fell in the genetic ancestry cluster associated with self-reported Caucasian donors. The study aimed to test whether signatures of past pathogen exposure could be identified by cataloging public T cell receptors. The T cell repertoires of some 700 subjects were profiled by immunosequencing and related to cytomegalovirus serostatus. In addition to the first cohort of 666 subjects, a separate validation cohort of 120 different subjects was used. To predict cytomegalovirus infection status, the study brought together high-throughput TCR immunosequencing, statistical association of individual TCRs with disease status, and machine learning. A later analysis re-examined previously published TCR beta repertoires from hundreds of donors and added high-resolution HLA genotyping to investigate patterns of TCR occurrence. Rather than drawing on any new phenotypic data, the later analysis identified candidate immune exposures from TCR beta sequences and the way those sequences occurred across donors. In an earlier analysis of over 550 of the donors, high-throughput TCR beta sequencing was used to judge whether each TCR beta V gene segment behaved as functional or pseudogenic. Donor age, sex, ethnicity and CMV serostatus were compiled together with the repertoire data. A later genetic analysis used genome-wide SNP genotypes for about 60% of the roughly 700 donors, treating that subset as a discovery cohort. All discovery cohort repertoires had been generated using a single sequencing platform. Class I and class II HLA loci were covered by the typing at four-digit resolution. The number of typed donors differed by locus: roughly 620-640 for A, B, C, DRB1 and DQB1; some 500 for DQA1; some 590 for DPA1; and some 470 for DPB1. A handful of DR-DQ haplotypes were handled as single units for association and clustering because linkage in the cohort was strong. Across roughly 420 genotyped donors of the cohort, an average of approximately 240,000 unique TCR beta nucleotide sequences per donor were sequenced, and 15% to 20% of those sequences were non-productive. General conclusions and limits of the study: A later analysis associated around 16,000 TCR beta sequences with specific HLA alleles at a false discovery rate of 0.05. Compared with the approximately 710-donor mean, donors in an Asian-associated ancestry cluster had fewer N-insertions in productive TCRs, according to a later genetic analysis. According to a later analysis, most CMV-associated TCR beta chains appeared to be HLA-restricted, and the HLA associations seemed to be driven largely by CMV exposure. The cohort was sequenced for TCR beta chains only, and without alpha or paired-chain data the features that could be detected were limited. In an earlier analysis of 587 of the donors, most TCR beta V segments appeared in productive rearrangements about 87% or about 30% of the time, broadly matching IMGT annotations. When HLA alleles, especially DR and DQ, strongly co-occurred, attributing TCR associations to individual alleles was difficult. The earlier analysis of almost 600 of the donors excluded 15 to 20 rarely observed V segments, including chromosome 9 orphons, because counts were too low. In a later genetic analysis, a missense DCLRE1C variant was associated with V-gene and J-gene trimming of TCR beta chains, and the association was replicated in an independent cohort. For the cohort, immune exposure information was limited to CMV serostatus. According to a later analysis, parvovirus B19, influenza, CMV and Epstein-Barr virus appeared linked to several top co-occurrence clusters. The study listed 150 to 200 TCR beta chains as associated with cytomegalovirus. A group of highly shared sequence variants was considered likely to be a technical artifact of the sequencing pipeline. Roughly uniform sequencing depth across donors was assumed in presence/absence analyses, although this assumption may not hold. In vitro tests confirmed that three of the cytomegalovirus-associated TCR beta chains recognize cytomegalovirus antigens. In a later analysis, TCR association rates were found to vary across HLA loci, with the most associated TCRs seen for DRB1 alleles and the fewest for HLA-C alleles. A further reported finding was that TCR beta sequences accurately predicted the HLA-A and HLA-B alleles for most subjects in the first cohort. The classifier was reported to diagnose cytomegalovirus status with high specificity and sensitivity in both the original cohort and the validation cohort. The authors suggested that the approach could potentially be generalized to other disease states and immunological phenotypes. Because HLA typing was missing for some donors at each locus, association tests included only the typed subset. In a later analysis, HLA-associated TCR beta chains showed more clonal expansion and lower generation probabilities than non-associated chains that were equally common. Correlated functional status among segregating V segments might be attributable to linkage disequilibrium, but an unknown experimental factor could not be ruled out. While some public TCRs were present in many individuals, most TCR sequences turned up only very rarely across donors. Because the 87-base-pair reads could not distinguish some IMGT-functional V segments, including TRBV6-2 and TRBV6-3, those segments were excluded.

The method was the immunoSEQ multiplex PCR assay. For the multiplex PCR, a mixture combining 60 forward primers for TCR Vbeta segments and 13 reverse primers for TCR Jbeta segments was used. A multiplex PCR assay on genomic DNA amplified the CDR3 region of rearranged TCR beta genes. Amplified TCR beta libraries were sequenced as 87-base-pair reads on the Illumina HiSeq System. The authors processed their data as follows. Across the roughly 670 repertoires, a later analysis counted tens of millions of unique TCR beta chains, about 10 million of which were shared by at least two donors. Raw reads were error-corrected and collapsed into unique sequences by a nearest-neighbor algorithm in which closely related sequences were merged to remove PCR and sequencing errors. CDR3 sequences were aligned to IMGT reference sequences to assign V, D and J gene segments. Each retained sequence needed at least a six-nucleotide match to both a V gene segment and a J gene segment. A rearrangement counted as productive if the CDR3 had no stop codons and remained in frame with V and J, and every other rearrangement counted as non-productive. Following IMGT convention, CDR3 was defined as the stretch from the second conserved V-encoded cysteine to the conserved J-encoded phenylalanine. The earlier analysis of 587 of the donors excluded sequences that lacked an unambiguous match to a single V gene segment. In an earlier analysis of roughly 500 of the donors, V segments were called functional above 56.7% productive rearrangements and were called segregating when the between-donor standard deviation exceeded 5%. To diagnose cytomegalovirus status from the catalog of TCR beta chain sequences, a statistical classification framework was built. V and J gene assignment, in a later analysis, came from comparing TCR nucleotide sequences with IMGT/GENE-DB human TR gene sequences. The TCRdist pipeline was used in a later analysis to assign CDR3 sequences and most-parsimonious VDJ recombination scenarios. In a later analysis, each TCR beta chain was defined by its CDR3 amino acid sequence together with its V-gene family, and reads without a unique V-gene family were excluded. A later analysis removed 450 to 600 highly shared, low-generation-probability nucleotide sequences to deal with suspected cross-contamination and a sequencing artifact. In a later analysis, a clonal expansion index was calculated for each public chain from normalized within-repertoire ranks of inferred template counts. A later analysis computed generation probabilities with a VDJ recombination model fitted to out-of-frame rearrangements, and checked the results against IGoR. In a later analysis, hypergeometric tests were used to score TCR-TCR, TCR-HLA and TCR-CMV co-occurrence, with a repertoire-size bias correction applied to TCR pairs. To estimate false discovery rates, a later analysis permuted the HLA or CMV assignments 20 times. A later analysis grouped co-occurring TCRs with DBSCAN, adding TCRdist sequence similarity when clustering within HLA-allele-positive subsets. Repertoires with fewer than 30,000 or more than 120,000 public chains were left out of co-occurrence clustering, as were a handful of repertoires with anomalous nucleotide sharing. TCRdb took over this immuneACCESS table, retaining in-frame rearrangements with V and J assigned. Such tables are incomplete; in checked studies, under half of the missing clones stem from an unresolved V gene, and the remainder is unexplained. D and trimming were read from the DNA, whereas the V and J calls and clone size are those reported in that table. Per the sample table, the count is 200,000 or so clones. The top ten hold about 1.1% of the sample.

The V and J segments used are TRBV28 and TRBJ2-4, and TRBD1 may be the D gene, going by 6 matching bases. The source is a girl aged 2 to 9 in good health and CMV-seropositive. The sequenced sample consisted of PBMCs. The CDR3 region: CASTLEGETDVNIQYF. The DNA sequence is TGTGCCAGCACCCTTGAGGGGGAGACGGACGTAAACATTCAGTACTTC.